What follows is one T cell receptor (beta chain) and its context. Its antigen is unknown. This sample's treatment: some 19 received Ad26.COV2.S at low or high dose, single or two shots; about 5 received placebo; per-sample allocation not given. Collection of the samples took place on day 63 after the first injection of vaccine or placebo. An Ad26 vector expressing Wuhan-strain SARS-CoV-2 spike served as the vaccine. The CDR3 spans 14 residues. V was clipped by 6 bases and J by 11 bases, with 18 bases between them. Per germline, CDR1 KGHDR and CDR2 SFDVKD. Data came from immunoSEQ multiplex PCR; TCRdb stores just in-frame clones and leaves some out. The table lists about 330,000 clones, almost 90% of them singletons. This specimen comes from a study of Ad26.COV2.S vaccination and SARS-CoV-2 variants. Study results and limitations: People given the vaccine had a wider spike-specific TCR breadth than placebo recipients did. Total T cell responses, in the TCR breadth and depth analyses, may have been underestimated.

The chain carries TRBV24-1 and TRBJ2-2; D not certain. The receptor was isolated from a person between 18 and 65 years old who received the Ad26.COV2.S COVID-19 vaccine or a placebo. The material was peripheral blood, obtained in a trial of Ad26.COV2.S vaccine versus placebo. The chain's CDR3 is CATSRGTAPDELFF. CDR3 in DNA: TGTGCCACCAGTAGAGGAACAGCCCCGGACGAGCTGTTTTTT.